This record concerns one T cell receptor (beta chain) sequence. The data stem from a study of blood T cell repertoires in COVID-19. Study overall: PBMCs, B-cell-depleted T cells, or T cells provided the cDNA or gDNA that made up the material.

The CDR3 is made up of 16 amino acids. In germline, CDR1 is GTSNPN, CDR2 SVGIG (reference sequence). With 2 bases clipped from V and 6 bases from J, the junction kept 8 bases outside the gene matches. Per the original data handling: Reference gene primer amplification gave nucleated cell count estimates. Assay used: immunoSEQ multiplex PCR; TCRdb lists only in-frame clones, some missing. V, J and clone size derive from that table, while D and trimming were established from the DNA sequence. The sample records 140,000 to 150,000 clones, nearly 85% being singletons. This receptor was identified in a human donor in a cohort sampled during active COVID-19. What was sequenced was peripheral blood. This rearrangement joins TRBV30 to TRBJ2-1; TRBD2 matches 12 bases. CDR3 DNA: TGTGCCTGGAGTCCTGGGACTAGCGGGCGTACCAATGAGCAGTTCTTC. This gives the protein CAWSPGTSGRTNEQFF.